This TCR beta chain derives from a study of graft-versus-host responses after intestinal transplantation. Study context: Anti-thymocyte globulin induction preceded three to four years of tacrolimus and steroid maintenance in all recipients.

Clones were read by immunoSEQ multiplex PCR, and TCRdb kept only the in-frame ones, dropping some. The sample consists of almost 70,000 clones, roughly 92% of them appearing once. This receptor was obtained from a human patient who received an intestinal transplant, so some T cells may come from the graft donor. Sample: bone marrow, taken 734 days after intestinal transplantation.

The CDR3 here is CASSERKEVVGNEQFF. Here the CDR3 DNA reads TGTGCCAGCAGCGAGCGGAAGGAGGTGGTAGGGAATGAGCAGTTCTTC. The chain couples TRBV14 to TRBJ2-1; D possibly corresponds to TRBD2 (5 bases). This CDR3 contains 16 residues. CDR1 is SGHDN and CDR2 is FVKESK in the germline V gene. The V end was cut by 5 bases, the J end by 7 bases, with 21 bases between.